These T cell receptor beta chains were read from a single sample in a study of shared clonotypes between healthy human individuals. Using immunoSEQ multiplex PCR, the repertoire was profiled, and TCRdb retains in-frame clones only, with some absent. The sample yields fewer than 600,000 clones, 79% seen once. The sample was PBMCs. These receptors were taken from a woman aged 40 to 55 in good health. Some clones in this sample may be carry-over from other donors' samples. Each CDR3 is given with its conserved first and last residue. The D gene is left open where the match is weak. Clone size is shown for a subset of rows, as once, few, many or a class of expanded clone.

D gene,V gene,clone size,J gene,CDR3 DNA,CDR3 protein
TRBD1,TRBV5-1,-,TRBJ2-7,TGCGCCAGCAGGTCCGGGACAGGGACGCTCTACGAGCAGTACTTC,CASRSGTGTLYEQYF
-,TRBV28,-,TRBJ1-5,TGTGCCAGCAGTTTAGGGACACAGAATCAGCCCCAGCATTTT,CASSLGTQNQPQHF
TRBD2,TRBV5-1,-,TRBJ2-7,TGCGCCAGCAGCCCTAGCGGGAGCGGCTACGAGCAGTACTTC,CASSPSGSGYEQYF
TRBD2,TRBV30,-,TRBJ2-6,TGTGCCTGGAGCAAAGTTGCGGGAGTTGGGGCCAACGTCCTGACTTTC,CAWSKVAGVGANVLTF
-,TRBV30,many,TRBJ1-2,TGTGCCTGGGGGGGACGAAGCTATAACTATGGCTACACCTTC,CAWGGRSYNYGYTF
-,TRBV28,-,TRBJ2-3,TGTGCCAGCAGTCTGGGGTCCGATACGCAGTATTTT,CASSLGSDTQYF
-,TRBV18,-,TRBJ1-3,TGTGCCAGCTCCTCAGGATTCTCCACTGGAAACACCATATATTTT,CASSSGFSTGNTIYF
-,TRBV7-9,few,TRBJ2-1,TGTGCCAGCAGCTTGAGCCTAGCCAGCTCCTACAATGAGCAGTTCTTC,CASSLSLASSYNEQFF
-,TRBV5-6,-,TRBJ2-5,TGTGCCAGCAGCTTGGGAGCTGGGATCCAAGAGACCCAGTACTTC,CASSLGAGIQETQYF
-,TRBV5-6,-,TRBJ2-3,TGTGCCAGCAGCTCACCGTTAGACAACACAGATACGCAGTATTTT,CASSSPLDNTDTQYF
-,TRBV4-3,-,TRBJ2-1,TGCGCCAGCAGCCGAAGAAGGGACTCCTACAATGAGCAGTTCTTC,CASSRRRDSYNEQFF
-,TRBV6-4,-,TRBJ1-5,TGTGCCAGCAGTGACTCGGCAGCTAAAGGGCCCCAGCATTTT,CASSDSAAKGPQHF
TRBD2,TRBV19,-,TRBJ2-1,TGTGCCAGTAGTATAGGCACTAGCGGGAGGACCTACAATGAGCAGTTCTTC,CASSIGTSGRTYNEQFF
-,TRBV25-1,-,TRBJ1-1,TGTGCCAGCAGTCTGCCAGGGAGGGAGACTGAAGCTTTCTTT,CASSLPGRETEAFF
-,TRBV2,-,TRBJ1-3,TGTGCCAGCAGCCTCTCCTCTGGAAACACCATATATTTT,CASSLSSGNTIYF
TRBD2,TRBV27,once,TRBJ2-3,TGTGCCAGCAGTTTTGTCGGGAGGAGGTCAGATACGCAGTATTTT,CASSFVGRRSDTQYF
TRBD1,TRBV28,-,TRBJ2-7,TGTGCCAGCAGTTCAAGGACAGGGGTTTTCCACGAGCAGTACTTC,CASSSRTGVFHEQYF
-,TRBV29-1,-,TRBJ2-1,TGCAGCGTTGAAGCCACGCCGACCAGCGAAGGGGATGAGCAGTTCTTC,CSVEATPTSEGDEQFF
-,TRBV28,-,TRBJ2-7,TGTGCCAGCAGTTTGGCGGGCTCCTACGAGCAGTACTTC,CASSLAGSYEQYF
TRBD2,TRBV30,-,TRBJ2-1,TGTGCCTGGAGTGTACTCGGGACTAGCGCATACAATGAGCAGTTCTTC,CAWSVLGTSAYNEQFF
-,TRBV5-1,-,TRBJ1-1,TGCGCCAGCAGTCGGGAACCGGTCAGACGAACGAACACTGAAGCTTTCTTT,CASSREPVRRTNTEAFF
-,TRBV28,-,TRBJ1-1,TGTGCCAGCAGCCCCCCACGAGGCACTGAAGCTTTCTTT,CASSPPRGTEAFF
-,TRBV30,-,TRBJ2-1,TGTGCCTGGAGTGTTCCCACCTACGGTGAGCAGTTCTTC,CAWSVPTYGEQFF
-,TRBV6-1,few,TRBJ2-7,TGTGCCAGCAGTGAATTTTCGGGACCCTACGTCGAGCAGTACTTC,CASSEFSGPYVEQYF
-,TRBV4-1,-,TRBJ1-1,TGCGCCAGCAGCCGGAACAGGGTCGCTGACACTGAAGCTTTCTTT,CASSRNRVADTEAFF
TRBD1,TRBV28,-,TRBJ2-2,TGTGCCAGCAGACCCACCACAGGGGGCTTTGGCACCGGGGAGCTGTTTTTT,CASRPTTGGFGTGELFF
-,TRBV15,-,TRBJ2-3,TGTGCCACCAGCAGATCGGGGATAGCGGCTACAGATACGCAGTATTTT,CATSRSGIAATDTQYF
-,TRBV10-3,once,TRBJ1-1,TGTGCCATCAGTGAGTCTTTTGGGGAGAGTGAAGCTTTCTTT,CAISESFGESEAFF
-,TRBV6-5,-,TRBJ2-2,TGTGCCAGCAGTTACTCCGGGGGATGGACCCCCGGGGAGCTGTTTTTT,CASSYSGGWTPGELFF
-,TRBV19,-,TRBJ2-3,TGTGCCAGTAGTAGCGATTACTCTAGCACAGATACGCAGTATTTT,CASSSDYSSTDTQYF
-,TRBV5-5,-,TRBJ2-1,TGTGCCAGCAGCTTGGTAGGCTACCTAAGCTCCTACAATGAGCAGTTCTTC,CASSLVGYLSSYNEQFF
-,TRBV18,-,TRBJ2-5,TGTGCCAGCTCACCTAGGACGTCGCAAGAGACCCAGTACTTC,CASSPRTSQETQYF
TRBD2,TRBV19,-,TRBJ2-5,TGTGCCAGTAGTAACGGACTAGCGGGAGGTGTAGAGACCCAGTACTTC,CASSNGLAGGVETQYF
-,TRBV18,-,TRBJ2-2,TGTGCCAGCTCACCACTTACGGGTTTAAACACCGGGGAGCTGTTTTTT,CASSPLTGLNTGELFF
TRBD2,TRBV7-9,once,TRBJ2-5,TGTGCCAGCAGCCAACTAGCGGGAGCTGAGACCCAGTACTTC,CASSQLAGAETQYF
TRBD1,TRBV19,-,TRBJ1-5,TGTGCCAGTAGTATGCCCCCCCGACAGGGGTCGGGCAATCAGCCCCAGCATTTT,CASSMPPRQGSGNQPQHF
TRBD1,TRBV2,-,TRBJ1-4,TGTGCCAACAGCCGGGACAGCAATGAAAAACTGTTTTTT,CANSRDSNEKLFF
TRBD1,TRBV29-1,-,TRBJ2-2,TGCAGCGCCGCTGGACAGGGGGGCACCGGGGAGCTGTTTTTT,CSAAGQGGTGELFF
-,TRBV5-1,few,TRBJ2-3,TGCGCCAGCAGCTTGGACACGCACACAGATACGCAGTATTTT,CASSLDTHTDTQYF
TRBD2,TRBV9,-,TRBJ2-3,TGTGCCAGCAGCGCCACCGGGACTAGGGGATATACGCAGTATTTT,CASSATGTRGYTQYF
TRBD2,TRBV2,-,TRBJ2-1,TGTGCCAGCACCGGGAGCGGGAGGCCCCCTATTACTGAGCAGTTCTTC,CASTGSGRPPITEQFF
TRBD2,TRBV27,-,TRBJ2-1,TGTGCCAGCAGCAAACTAGCGGGAGGGAATGAGCAGTTCTTC,CASSKLAGGNEQFF
-,TRBV5-1,-,TRBJ2-1,TGCGCCAGCAGCTTCCTCACCGGGACGGGGGACAACAATGAGCAGTTCTTC,CASSFLTGTGDNNEQFF
-,TRBV4-1,-,TRBJ2-6,TGCGCCAGCAGCCCGAGCGCTGTATTCAGCTCTGGGGCCAACGTCCTGACTTTC,CASSPSAVFSSGANVLTF
-,TRBV5-4,-,TRBJ1-3,TGTGCCAGCAGCCTATACGGAATCTCTGGAAACACCATATATTTT,CASSLYGISGNTIYF
TRBD1,TRBV7-2,once,TRBJ1-1,TGTGCCAGCACCGCGGACAGGGGAGCCACTGAAGCTTTCTTT,CASTADRGATEAFF
-,TRBV11-3,-,TRBJ2-2,TGTGCCAGCAGCTTACCTGGGTCCACCGGGGAGCTGTTTTTT,CASSLPGSTGELFF
-,TRBV19,-,TRBJ1-2,TGTGCCAGTAGTATTTGGACCTATGGCTACACCTTC,CASSIWTYGYTF
-,TRBV11-3,once,TRBJ2-3,TGTGCCAGCAGCTCCGGACAGTCCACAGATACGCAGTATTTT,CASSSGQSTDTQYF
-,TRBV30,-,TRBJ2-7,TGTGCCTGGAGTCCACCGGGACTGGTTAGCTACGAGCAGTACTTC,CAWSPPGLVSYEQYF
TRBD2,TRBV7-9,once,TRBJ2-3,TGTGCCAGCAGCTTAGGGACTAGCGGGTTTCTCACAGATACGCAGTATTTT,CASSLGTSGFLTDTQYF
-,TRBV2,once,TRBJ1-1,TGTGCCAGCATGGCGAGGGGTGGCACTGAAGCTTTCTTT,CASMARGGTEAFF
TRBD1,TRBV25-1,-,TRBJ1-3,TGTGCCAGCAGTGCCCCCGGGGACAGCGACTCTGGAAACACCATATATTTT,CASSAPGDSDSGNTIYF
-,TRBV5-1,-,TRBJ2-5,TGCGCCAGCAGGGACGGTATGGGAGAGACCCAGTACTTC,CASRDGMGETQYF
-,TRBV5-1,-,TRBJ2-1,TGCGCCAGCAGCTTGGGAGGGGTTTACAATGAGCAGTTCTTC,CASSLGGVYNEQFF
-,TRBV18,-,TRBJ1-4,TGTGCCAGCTCCCTCGGTCTAGTGGAAGTTAATGAAAAACTGTTTTTT,CASSLGLVEVNEKLFF
-,TRBV7-8,-,TRBJ2-1,TGTGCCAGCAGGGGGTCCTACAATGAGCAGTTCTTC,CASRGSYNEQFF
TRBD2,TRBV18,-,TRBJ2-2,TGTGCCAGCTCACCGGGACTAGCATTGAACACCGGGGAGCTGTTTTTT,CASSPGLALNTGELFF